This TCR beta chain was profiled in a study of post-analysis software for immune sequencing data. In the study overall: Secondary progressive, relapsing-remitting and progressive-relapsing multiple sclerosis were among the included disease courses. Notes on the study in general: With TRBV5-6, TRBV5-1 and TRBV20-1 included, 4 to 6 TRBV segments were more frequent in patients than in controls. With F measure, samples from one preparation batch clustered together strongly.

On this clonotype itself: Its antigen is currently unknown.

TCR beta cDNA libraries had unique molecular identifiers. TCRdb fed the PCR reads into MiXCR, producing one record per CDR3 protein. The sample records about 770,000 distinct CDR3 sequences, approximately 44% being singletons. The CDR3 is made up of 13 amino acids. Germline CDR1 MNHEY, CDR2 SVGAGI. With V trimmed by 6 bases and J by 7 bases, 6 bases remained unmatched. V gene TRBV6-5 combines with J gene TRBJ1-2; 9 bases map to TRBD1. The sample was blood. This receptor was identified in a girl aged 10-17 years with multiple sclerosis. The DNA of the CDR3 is TGTGCCAGCAGCCGAACAGGGGGCGGTGGCTACACCTTC. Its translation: CASSRTGGGGYTF.